This TCR beta chain was captured by sequencing in a study of blood T cell repertoires in COVID-19 (dated by TCRdb to about 2020). Notes on the research overall: Samples from collaborators originated in the United States, Italy and Spain and spanned both the acute and convalescent phases of COVID-19. The samples were drawn from the first 160 participants of the ongoing ImmuneRACE study and from some 1,300 subjects provided by 6 global collaborators. Deeply sampled blood TCRbeta repertoires from subjects exposed to, actively infected with, or recovered from COVID-19 were included in the dataset. The prospective study material was composed of cDNA or gDNA derived from T cells, B-cell-depleted T cells, or PBMCs. The sample metadata nearly always contained a de-identified subject ID, COVID-19 status, age in years and sex. Where available, HLA class I and class II types were obtained from metadata supplied by the sample provider rather than from assay-based typing. The repertoires were released in a freely available public database intended as a resource for research on the immune response to SARS-CoV-2.

General conclusions and limits of the study: The quantity of clinical and demographic metadata differed by source and by participant and was supplied without curation.

Turning to this clone: It has no known antigen specificity. Base qualities are not recorded, but no much larger clone differs from it by a single base.

Whole blood was collected in K2EDTA tubes by collaborating institutions according to the institutions' own protocols. Collaborator samples were shipped for TCRbeta analysis as frozen whole blood, isolated PBMCs, or DNA extracted from either sample type. The CDR3 goes from the cysteine to the phenylalanine over 17 residues. Only CDR3 DNA remains: 51 bases, in frame from the first base. CDR1 and CDR2 are drawn from the germline V gene: SNHLY, FYNNEI. After removal of 6 bases from V and 0 bases from J, the junction retains 9 bases not matched to a gene. The immunoSEQ Assay, a bias-controlled multiplex PCR, was used to amplify TCRbeta CDR3 regions from genomic DNA. The published analysis was carried out like this. Nucleated cell counts per sample were estimated from amplification of reference gene primers within the assay. To quantify the absolute abundance of each unique TCRbeta CDR3 rearrangement, sequence reads were collapsed and filtered. Productive Simpson clonality was computed per sample as the square root of Simpson's diversity index over productive rearrangements. This is the immuneACCESS table as TCRdb keeps it, with only in-frame sequences that have V and J called. A part of the clones is gone; compared with another copy, unresolved V genes explain less than half, and the rest is unexplained. V, J and clone size are taken as reported in that table, and D and trimming were inferred from the DNA itself. The sample table holds fewer than 200,000 clones, of which around 80% were seen once. The top ten constitute about a tenth of the sample.

The rearranged segments are TRBV2 and TRBJ2-3; the central 10 bases match TRBD1. Sequencing input: peripheral blood. The receptor was derived from a woman older than 75 with active or convalescent COVID-19. The CDR3 here reads CASSFGQGVLSTDTQYF. Here is the DNA: TGTGCCAGCAGCTTTGGACAGGGGGTTTTAAGCACAGATACGCAGTATTTT.